This record concerns one TCR beta chain sequence. The data derive from a study of blood T cell repertoires in COVID-19. About the research overall: The cDNA or gDNA used as material had been derived from T cells, B-cell-depleted T cells, or PBMCs.

Generated by immunoSEQ multiplex PCR, the TCRdb table keeps only in-frame clones and is missing some. The repertoire has around 120,000 clones, 70% to 90% of them found once; the top ten carry about 8%. The germline V gene has CDR1 SGHVS and CDR2 FNYEAQ. V gave up 4 bases and J gave up 1 base; unmatched junction bases: 13. The CDR3 totals 18 residues. Sequencing input: peripheral blood. The V call is TRBV7-6, the J call TRBJ1-3; 7 nucleotides line up with TRBD1. This TCR was sampled from a man aged 65 to 79 who had recovered from COVID-19. CDR3 DNA sequence: TGTGCCAGCAGCTCCCTCCCAGGGACAGCTTATTCTGGAAACACCATATATTTT. Its translation: CASSSLPGTAYSGNTIYF.